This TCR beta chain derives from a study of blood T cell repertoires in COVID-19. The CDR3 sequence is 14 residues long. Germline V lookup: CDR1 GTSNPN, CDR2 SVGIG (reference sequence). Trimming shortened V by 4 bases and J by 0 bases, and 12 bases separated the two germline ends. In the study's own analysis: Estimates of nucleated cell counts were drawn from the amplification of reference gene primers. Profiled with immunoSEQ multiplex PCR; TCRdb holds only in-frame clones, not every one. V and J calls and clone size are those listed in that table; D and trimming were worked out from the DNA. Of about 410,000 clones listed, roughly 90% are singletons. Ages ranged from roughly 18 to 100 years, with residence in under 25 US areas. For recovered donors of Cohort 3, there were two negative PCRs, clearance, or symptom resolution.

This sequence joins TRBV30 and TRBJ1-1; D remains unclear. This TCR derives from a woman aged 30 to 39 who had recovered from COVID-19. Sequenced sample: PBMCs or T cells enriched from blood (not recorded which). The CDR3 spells CAWMMQALNTEAFF. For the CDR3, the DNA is TGTGCCTGGATGATGCAGGCCCTGAACACTGAAGCTTTCTTT.